This TCR beta chain was captured in a study of OX40 agonist ivuxolimab in advanced cancers. As for the study in general: Having had anti-PD-1, anti-PD-L1 or anti-CTLA-4 therapy before was allowed, and more than 35% had some. Whole-study findings and limits: There was clonal expansion of CD4+ and CD8+ blood T cells by week 6 at 0.1 to 3.0 mg/kg. Expanded peripheral T cells had an undetermined antigen specificity.

Germline V CDR1 and CDR2: SGHTA, FQGTGA. The length of the CDR3 is 17 residues. After removal of 7 bases from V and 7 bases from J, the junction contained 16 bases not matched to a gene. Blood samples were obtained at baseline, cycle 4 day 1, and cycle 7 day 1. Comments on this clone: Its antigen is not identified.

Here immunoSEQ multiplex PCR was the method, and the copy in TCRdb shows in-frame clones only, minus some. The sample has around 45,000 clones, around 90% seen once. This specimen was CD4+ or CD8+ T cells sorted from blood, taken in a trial of the OX40 agonist ivuxolimab. The chain employs TRBV7-3 and TRBJ2-2; 9 bases are a match to TRBD2. The TCR sequence derives from an adult with an advanced solid tumor such as melanoma, head and neck, liver or kidney cancer. CDR3: CASTQYPAGGPGGELFF. CDR3 in DNA: TGTGCCAGCACCCAATACCCTGCGGGAGGGCCCGGCGGGGAGCTGTTTTTT.